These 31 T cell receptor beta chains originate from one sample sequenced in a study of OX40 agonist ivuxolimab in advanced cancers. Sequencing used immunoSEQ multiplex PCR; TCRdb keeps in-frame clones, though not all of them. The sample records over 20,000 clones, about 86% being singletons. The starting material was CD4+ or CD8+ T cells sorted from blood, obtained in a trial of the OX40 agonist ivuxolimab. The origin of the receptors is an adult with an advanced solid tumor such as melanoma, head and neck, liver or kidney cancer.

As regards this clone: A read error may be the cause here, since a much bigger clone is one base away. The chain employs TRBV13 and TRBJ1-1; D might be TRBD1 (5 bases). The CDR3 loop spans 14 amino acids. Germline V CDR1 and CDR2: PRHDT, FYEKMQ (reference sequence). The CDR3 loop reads CASSPQGWGTKAFF. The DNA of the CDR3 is TGTGCCAGCAGCCCCCAGGGATGGGGCACTAAAGCTTTCTTT.

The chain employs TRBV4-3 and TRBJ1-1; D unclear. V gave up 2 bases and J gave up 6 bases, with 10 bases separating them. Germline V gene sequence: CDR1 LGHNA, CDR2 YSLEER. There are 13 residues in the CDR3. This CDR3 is CASSQIPGSEAFF. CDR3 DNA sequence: TGCGCCAGCAGCCAAATACCCGGGTCTGAAGCTTTCTTT.

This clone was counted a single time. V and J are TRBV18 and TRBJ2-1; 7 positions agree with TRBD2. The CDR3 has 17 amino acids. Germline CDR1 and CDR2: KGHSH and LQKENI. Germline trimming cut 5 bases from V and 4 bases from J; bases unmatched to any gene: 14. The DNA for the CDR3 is TGTGCCAGCTCAACCGGAAGGACCGGGACTAAGTACAATGAGCAGTTCTTC. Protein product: CASSTGRTGTKYNEQFF. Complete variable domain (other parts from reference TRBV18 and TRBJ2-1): NAGVMQNPRHLVRRRGQEARLRCSPMKGHSHVYWYRQLPEEGLKFMVYLQKENIIDESGMPKERFSAEFPKEGPSILRIQQVVRGDSAAYFCASSTGRTGTKYNEQFFGPGTRLTVL.

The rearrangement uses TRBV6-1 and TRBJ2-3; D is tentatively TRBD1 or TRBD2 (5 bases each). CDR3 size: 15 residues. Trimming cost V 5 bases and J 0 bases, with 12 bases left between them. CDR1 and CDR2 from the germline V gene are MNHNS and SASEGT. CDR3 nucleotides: TGTGCCAGCAGTAGGCCCGGGGCCAGCACAGATACGCAGTATTTT. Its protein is CASSRPGASTDTQYF.

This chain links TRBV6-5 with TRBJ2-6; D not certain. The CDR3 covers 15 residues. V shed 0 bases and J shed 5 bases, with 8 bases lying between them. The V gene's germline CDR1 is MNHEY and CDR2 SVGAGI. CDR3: CASSYSPVRANVLTF. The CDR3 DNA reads TGTGCCAGCAGTTACTCCCCGGTTCGGGCCAACGTCCTGACTTTC.

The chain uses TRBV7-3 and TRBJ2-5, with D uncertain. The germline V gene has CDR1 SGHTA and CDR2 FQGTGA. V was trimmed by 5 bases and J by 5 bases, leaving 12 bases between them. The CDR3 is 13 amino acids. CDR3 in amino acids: CASSPGQSETQYF. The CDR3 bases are TGTGCCAGCAGCCCCGGTCAAAGCGAGACCCAGTACTTC.

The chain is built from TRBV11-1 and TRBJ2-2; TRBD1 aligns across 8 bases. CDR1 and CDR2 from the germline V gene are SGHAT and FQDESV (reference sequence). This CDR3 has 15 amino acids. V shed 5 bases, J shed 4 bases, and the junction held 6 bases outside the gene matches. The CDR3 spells CASSPLDRGTGELFF. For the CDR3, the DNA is TGTGCCAGCAGCCCCCTAGACAGGGGCACCGGGGAGCTGTTTTTT.

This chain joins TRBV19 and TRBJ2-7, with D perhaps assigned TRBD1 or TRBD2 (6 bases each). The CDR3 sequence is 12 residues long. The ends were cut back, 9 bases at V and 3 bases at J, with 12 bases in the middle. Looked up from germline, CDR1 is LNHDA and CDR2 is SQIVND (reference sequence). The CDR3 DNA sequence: TGTGCCAGCGGGGGCCTAAACTACGAGCAGTACTTC. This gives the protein CASGGLNYEQYF.

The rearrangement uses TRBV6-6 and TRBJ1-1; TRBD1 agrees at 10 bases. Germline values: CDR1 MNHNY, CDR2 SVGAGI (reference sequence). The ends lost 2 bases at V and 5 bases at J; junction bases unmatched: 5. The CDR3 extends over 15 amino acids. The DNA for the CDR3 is TGTGCCAGCAGTTACACAGACAGGGGGCGGACTGAAGCTTTCTTT. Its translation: CASSYTDRGRTEAFF.

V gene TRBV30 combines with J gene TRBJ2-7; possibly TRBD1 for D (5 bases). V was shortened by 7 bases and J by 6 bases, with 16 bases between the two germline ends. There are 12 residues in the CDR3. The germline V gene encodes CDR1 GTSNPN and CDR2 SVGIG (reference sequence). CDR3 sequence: CAFLEGAREQYF. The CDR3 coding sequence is TGTGCCTTCCTAGAAGGGGCCCGCGAGCAGTACTTC.

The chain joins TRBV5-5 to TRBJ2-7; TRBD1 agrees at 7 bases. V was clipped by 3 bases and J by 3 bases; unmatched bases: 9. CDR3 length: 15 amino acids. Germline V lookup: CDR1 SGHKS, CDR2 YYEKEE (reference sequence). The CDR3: CASSSPGQLRYEQYF. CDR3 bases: TGTGCCAGCAGCTCGCCGGGACAGCTACGCTACGAGCAGTACTTC.

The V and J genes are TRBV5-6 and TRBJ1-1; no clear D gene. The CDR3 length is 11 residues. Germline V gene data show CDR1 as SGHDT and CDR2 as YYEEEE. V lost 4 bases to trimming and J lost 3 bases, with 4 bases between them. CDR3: CASSADTEAFF. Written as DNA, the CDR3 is TGTGCCAGCAGCGCGGACACTGAAGCTTTCTTT. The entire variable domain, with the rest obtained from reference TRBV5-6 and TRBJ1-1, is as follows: DAGVTQSPTHLIKTRGQQVTLRCSPKSGHDTVSWYQQALGQGPQFIFQYYEEEERQRGNFPDRFSGHQFPNYSSELNVNALLLGDSALYLCASSADTEAFFGQGTRLTVV.

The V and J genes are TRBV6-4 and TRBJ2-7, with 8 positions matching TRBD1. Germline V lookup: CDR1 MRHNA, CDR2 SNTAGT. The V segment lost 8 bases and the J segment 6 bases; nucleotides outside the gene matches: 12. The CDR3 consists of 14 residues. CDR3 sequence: CASSLGRGLGEQYF. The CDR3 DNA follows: TGTGCCAGCTCCCTCGGCAGGGGGCTTGGCGAGCAGTACTTC.

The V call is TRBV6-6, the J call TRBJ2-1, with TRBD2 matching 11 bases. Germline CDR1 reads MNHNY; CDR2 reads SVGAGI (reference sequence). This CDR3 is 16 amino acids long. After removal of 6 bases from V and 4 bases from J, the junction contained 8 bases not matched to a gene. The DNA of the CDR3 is TGTGCCAGCAGCCCAGCCGGGACTAGCGGTTACAATGAGCAGTTCTTC. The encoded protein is CASSPAGTSGYNEQFF.

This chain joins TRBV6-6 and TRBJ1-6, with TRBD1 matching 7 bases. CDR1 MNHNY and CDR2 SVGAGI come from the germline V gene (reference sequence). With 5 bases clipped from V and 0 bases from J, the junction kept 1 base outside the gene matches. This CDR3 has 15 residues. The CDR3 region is CASSRQGSYNSPLHF. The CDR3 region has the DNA TGTGCCAGCAGTCGACAGGGCTCCTATAATTCACCCCTCCACTTT.

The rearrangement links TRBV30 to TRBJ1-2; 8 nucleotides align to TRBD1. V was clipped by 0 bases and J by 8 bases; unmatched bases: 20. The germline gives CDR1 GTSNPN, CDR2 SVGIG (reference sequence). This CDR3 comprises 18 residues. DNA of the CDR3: TGTGCCTGGAGTGTCTCCGCGGACAGGGTTTCTCGACATGCCGGCTACACCTTC. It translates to CAWSVSADRVSRHAGYTF.

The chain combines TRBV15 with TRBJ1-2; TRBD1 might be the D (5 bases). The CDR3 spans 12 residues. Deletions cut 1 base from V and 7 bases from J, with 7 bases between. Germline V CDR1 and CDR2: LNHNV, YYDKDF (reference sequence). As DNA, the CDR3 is TGTGCCACCAGCAGAGGTGGGGCTGGCTACACCTTC. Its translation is CATSRGGAGYTF.

This CDR3 is CASSSGTSGRETQYF. CDR3 in DNA: TGTGCCAGCAGTTCAGGGACTAGCGGGAGGGAGACCCAGTACTTC. The chain joins TRBV27 to TRBJ2-5; TRBD2 agrees at 15 bases. In germline, CDR1 is MNHEY, CDR2 SMNVEV (reference sequence). Unmatched junction bases numbered 2, after V lost 4 bases and J lost 5 bases. The CDR3 is made up of 15 amino acids.

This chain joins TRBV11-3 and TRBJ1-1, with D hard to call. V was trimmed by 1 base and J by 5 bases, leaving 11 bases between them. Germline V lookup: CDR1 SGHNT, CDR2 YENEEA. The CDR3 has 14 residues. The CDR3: CASSLGSSSTEAFF. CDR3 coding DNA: TGTGCCAGCAGCTTAGGGTCGAGTTCGACTGAAGCTTTCTTT.

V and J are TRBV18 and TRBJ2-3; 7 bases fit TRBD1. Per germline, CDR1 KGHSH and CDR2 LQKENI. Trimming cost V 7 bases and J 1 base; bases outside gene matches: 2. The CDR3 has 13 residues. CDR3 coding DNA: TGTGCCAGCTGTACAGGGGGCACAGATACGCAGTATTTT. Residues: CASCTGGTDTQYF.

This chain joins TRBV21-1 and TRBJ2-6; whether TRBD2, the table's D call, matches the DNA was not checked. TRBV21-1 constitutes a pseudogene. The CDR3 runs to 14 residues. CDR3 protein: CASSLVGSANVLTF. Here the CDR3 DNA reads TGTGCCAGCAGCTTAGTCGGGTCGGCCAACGTCCTGACTTTC.

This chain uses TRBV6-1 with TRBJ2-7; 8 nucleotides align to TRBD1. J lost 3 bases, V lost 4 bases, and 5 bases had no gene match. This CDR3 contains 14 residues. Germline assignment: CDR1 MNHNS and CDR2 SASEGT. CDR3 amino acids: CASSARQGYYEQYF. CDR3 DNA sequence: TGTGCCAGCAGTGCCAGACAGGGGTACTACGAGCAGTACTTC.

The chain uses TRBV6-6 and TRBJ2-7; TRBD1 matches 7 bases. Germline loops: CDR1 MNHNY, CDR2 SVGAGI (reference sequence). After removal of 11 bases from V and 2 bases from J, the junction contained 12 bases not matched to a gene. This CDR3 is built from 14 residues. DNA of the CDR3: TGTGCCTCAAAATCCATGCAGGGGGCCTACGAGCAGTACTTC. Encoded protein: CASKSMQGAYEQYF.

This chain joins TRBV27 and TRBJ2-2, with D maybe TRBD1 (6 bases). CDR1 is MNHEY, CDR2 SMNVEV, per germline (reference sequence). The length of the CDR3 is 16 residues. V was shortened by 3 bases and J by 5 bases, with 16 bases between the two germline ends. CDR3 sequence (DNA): TGTGCCAGCAGTTTCCCGTTGGGGGCTGGAACCGGGGAGCTGTTTTTT. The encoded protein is CASSFPLGAGTGELFF.

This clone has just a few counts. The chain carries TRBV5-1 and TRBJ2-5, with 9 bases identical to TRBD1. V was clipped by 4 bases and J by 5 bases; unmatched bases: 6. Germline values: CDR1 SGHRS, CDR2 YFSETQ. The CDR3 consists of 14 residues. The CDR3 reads CASSRGQGWETQYF. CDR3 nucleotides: TGCGCCAGCAGCCGAGGACAGGGGTGGGAGACCCAGTACTTC.

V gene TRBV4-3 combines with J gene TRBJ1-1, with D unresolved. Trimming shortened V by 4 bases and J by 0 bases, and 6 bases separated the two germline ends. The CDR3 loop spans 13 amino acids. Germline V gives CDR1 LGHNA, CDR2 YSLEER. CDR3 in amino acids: CASSPYMNTEAFF. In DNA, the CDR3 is TGCGCCAGCAGCCCTTATATGAACACTGAAGCTTTCTTT.

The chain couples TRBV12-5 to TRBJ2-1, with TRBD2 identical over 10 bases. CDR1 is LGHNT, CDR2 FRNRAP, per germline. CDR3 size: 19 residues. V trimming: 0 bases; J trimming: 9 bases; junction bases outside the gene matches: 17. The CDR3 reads CASGLVLGVGPSGSSEQFF. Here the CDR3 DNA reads TGTGCTAGTGGTTTGGTACTCGGTGTCGGTCCTAGCGGGAGTAGTGAGCAGTTCTTC. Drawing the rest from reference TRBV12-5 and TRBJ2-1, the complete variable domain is DARVTQTPRHKVTEMGQEVTMRCQPILGHNTVFWYRQTMMQGLELLAYFRNRAPLDDSGMPKDRFSAEMPDATLATLKIQPSEPRDSAVYFCASGLVLGVGPSGSSEQFFGPGTRLTVL.

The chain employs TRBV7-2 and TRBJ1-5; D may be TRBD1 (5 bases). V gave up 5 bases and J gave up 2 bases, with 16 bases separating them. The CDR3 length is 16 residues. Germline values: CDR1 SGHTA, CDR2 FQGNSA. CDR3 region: CASSGPGGMGNQPQHF. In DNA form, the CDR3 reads TGTGCCAGCAGCGGTCCGGGGGGAATGGGCAATCAGCCCCAGCATTTT.

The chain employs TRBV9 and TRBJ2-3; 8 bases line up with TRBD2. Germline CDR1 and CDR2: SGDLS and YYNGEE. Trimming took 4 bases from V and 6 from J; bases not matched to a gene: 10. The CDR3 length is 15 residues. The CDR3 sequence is CASSPTGGAWDTQYF. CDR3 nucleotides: TGTGCCAGCAGCCCCACGGGGGGGGCTTGGGATACGCAGTATTTT. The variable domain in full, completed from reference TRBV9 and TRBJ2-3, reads DSGVTQTPKHLITATGQRVTLRCSPRSGDLSVYWYQQSLDQGLQFLIQYYNGEERAKGNILERFSAQQFPDLHSELNLSSLELGDSALYFCASSPTGGAWDTQYFGPGTRLTVL.

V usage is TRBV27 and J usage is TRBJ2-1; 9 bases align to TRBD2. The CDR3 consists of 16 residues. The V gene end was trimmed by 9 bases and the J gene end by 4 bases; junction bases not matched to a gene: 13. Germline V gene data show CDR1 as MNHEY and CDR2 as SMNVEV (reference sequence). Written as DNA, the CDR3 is TGTGCCAGTCAGAGCGCTGGGACTAGCTTTTACAATGAGCAGTTCTTC. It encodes CASQSAGTSFYNEQFF.

CDR3 sequence reads: CASSYDRGAGDTQYF. In DNA form, the CDR3 reads TGTGCCAGCAGTTACGACAGGGGGGCTGGTGATACGCAGTATTTT. J is TRBJ2-3 and V is TRBV6-6; TRBD1 aligns across 9 bases. Trimming at V came to 2 bases and at J to 6 bases, leaving 6 bases not matched to a gene. This CDR3 has 15 amino acids. Germline assignment: CDR1 MNHNY and CDR2 SVGAGI (reference sequence).